These 19 T cell receptor beta chains share one sample of origin, sequenced in a study of patients and donors after allogeneic stem cell transplantation. TCRdb re-derived calls from the RT-PCR reads in MiXCR, one entry per CDR3 protein. The sample gives fewer than 30,000 distinct CDR3 sequences, 42% of which show up once; over 70% is in the top ten. The sequencing input was blood, either unsorted or a sorted T cell fraction (not recorded which). The receptor set was obtained from a human donor who was either an allogeneic HSCT recipient or a stem cell or donor lymphocyte infusion donor (not recorded which). It is not recorded whose cells these are; they may come from a transplant donor.

The CDR3 sequence is CASSVDYNSPLHF. CDR3 coding DNA: TGTGCCAGCAGCGTAGACTATAATTCACCCCTCCACTTT. The chain links TRBV9 to TRBJ1-6; D gene unclear. In germline, CDR1 is SGDLS, CDR2 YYNGEE. The CDR3 runs 13 residues. V lost 0 bases, J lost 3 bases, and 1 base lay in between.

The J gene is TRBJ1-1, the V gene TRBV28; D remains unclear. Trimming removed 6 bases at V and 7 bases at J, with 9 bases between. This CDR3 is built from 11 residues. The germline V gene has CDR1 MDHEN and CDR2 SYDVKM. CDR3 residues: CASRGLGEAFF. The CDR3 DNA sequence: TGTGCCAGCAGAGGCCTGGGTGAAGCTTTCTTT. Drawing the rest from reference TRBV28 and TRBJ1-1, the complete variable domain is DVKVTQSSRYLVKRTGEKVFLECVQDMDHENMFWYRQDPGLGLRLIYFSYDVKMKEKGDIPEGYSVSREKKERFSLILESASTNQTSMYLCASRGLGEAFFGQGTRLTVV.

This clonotype was recorded a few times. V gene TRBV5-1 combines with J gene TRBJ1-6; 11 positions match TRBD1. The CDR3 has 15 amino acids. V trimming: 4 bases; J trimming: 8 bases; junction bases outside the gene matches: 5. Germline CDR1 is SGHRS and CDR2 is YFSETQ. The CDR3 protein is CASSPRTGGDSPLHF. The CDR3 DNA reads TGCGCCAGCAGCCCAAGGACAGGGGGCGATTCACCCCTCCACTTT.

This chain joins TRBV3-1 and TRBJ1-1; D may be TRBD1 (6 bases). This CDR3 is built from 14 residues. Trimming stripped 0 bases from V and 1 base from J, with 6 bases between. The germline V gene has CDR1 LGHDT and CDR2 YNNKEL (reference sequence). The CDR3 loop is CASSQEGQNTEAFF. The CDR3 region has the DNA TGTGCCAGCAGCCAAGAGGGACAGAACACTGAAGCTTTCTTT.

This clonotype was observed a handful of times. The chain joins TRBV15 to TRBJ1-1; D call uncertain. This CDR3 has 14 amino acids. Between the trimmed V and J ends, which lost 0 bases and 1 base, there was a span of 6 bases. In germline, CDR1 is LNHNV, CDR2 YYDKDF (reference sequence). In nucleotides, the CDR3 is TGTGCCACCAGCAGAGAGGGAGAGAACACTGAAGCTTTCTTT. The encoded protein is CATSREGENTEAFF.

This clonotype has just a few counts. This chain connects TRBV12-3 or TRBV12-4 to TRBJ1-1; 7 bases align to TRBD1. V gave up 5 bases and J gave up 5 bases; unmatched junction bases: 8. This CDR3 is 14 amino acids long. The DNA for the CDR3 is TGTGCCAGCAGTCGGACACAGGGGAGGACTGAAGCTTTCTTT. It yields the protein CASSRTQGRTEAFF.

This sequence joins TRBV5-1 and TRBJ1-6, with a weak D call TRBD1 (5 bases). The germline V gene encodes CDR1 SGHRS and CDR2 YFSETQ. The CDR3 covers 14 residues. Trimming took off 0 bases at V and 9 bases at J, with 10 bases between the two ends. CDR3 in DNA: TGCGCCAGCAGCTTGGGGCAGGGAGGTTCACCCCTCCACTTT. This gives the protein CASSLGQGGSPLHF.

Only a few counts were recorded for this clonotype. The rearrangement joins TRBV7-9 to TRBJ1-6; 9 bases match TRBD1. The CDR3 runs 13 residues. Trimming at V came to 10 bases and at J to 9 bases, leaving 7 bases not matched to a gene. Germline lookup yields CDR1 SEHNR and CDR2 FQNEAQ (reference sequence). CDR3: CAMGQGFSSPLHF. CDR3 nucleotide sequence: TGTGCCATGGGACAGGGATTCAGTTCACCCCTCCACTTT.

The V and J genes are TRBV6-5 and TRBJ2-1; 8 bases align to TRBD2. Germline V gene sequence: CDR1 MNHEY, CDR2 SVGAGI. This CDR3 region has 16 residues. The V gene end was trimmed by 9 bases and the J gene end by 2 bases; junction bases not matched to a gene: 12. As DNA, the CDR3 is TGTGCCAGTCAAAGCAGGCTAGCGGGCACCTACAATGAGCAGTTCTTC. It is translated as CASQSRLAGTYNEQFF.

This clonotype has a handful of counts. J is TRBJ2-2 and V is TRBV10-3; no clear D gene. This CDR3 region has 12 residues. Germline CDR1 and CDR2: ENHRY and SYGVKD. The V end lost 6 bases, the J end lost 1 base, and 3 bases lay between the germline ends. The CDR3 nucleotides are TGTGCCATCAGGAAGAACACCGGGGAGCTGTTTTTT. Its translation: CAIRKNTGELFF.

The chain links TRBV12-5 to TRBJ1-1, with 7 positions matching TRBD1. Germline CDR1 and CDR2: LGHNT and FRNRAP. The V segment lost 3 bases and the J segment 5 bases; nucleotides outside the gene matches: 12. The CDR3 sequence is 16 residues long. CDR3 nucleotides: TGTGCTAGTGGTTTTACCCCCCCAGGGGGATGGACTGAAGCTTTCTTT. This gives the protein CASGFTPPGGWTEAFF.

The chain carries TRBV6-6 and TRBJ1-5; 7 bases agree with TRBD1. Germline V gives CDR1 MNHNY, CDR2 SVGAGI (reference sequence). The ends lost 2 bases at V and 6 bases at J; junction bases unmatched: 4. This CDR3 has 14 residues. The CDR3: CASSYDRVGQPQHF. DNA of the CDR3: TGTGCCAGCAGTTACGACAGGGTGGGTCAGCCCCAGCATTTT.

The sample holds a few counts of this clonotype. The chain uses TRBV7-9 and TRBJ2-5, with D perhaps assigned TRBD1 or TRBD2 (5 bases each). Germline V gene lookup returns CDR1 SEHNR and CDR2 FQNEAQ (reference sequence). This CDR3 has 14 amino acids. The ends were cut back, 3 bases at V and 4 bases at J, with 12 bases in the middle. The CDR3 DNA is TGTGCCAGCAGCTTTGGGGGAACTTTAGAGACCCAGTACTTC. Translating gives CASSFGGTLETQYF.

This chain connects TRBV6-6 to TRBJ2-5, with no clear D. Trimming removed 0 bases at V and 4 bases at J, with 3 bases between. The CDR3 length is 12 residues. Germline V gene data show CDR1 as MNHNY and CDR2 as SVGAGI (reference sequence). In nucleotides, the CDR3 is TGTGCCAGCAGTTACTCTGGAGAGACCCAGTACTTC. This translates into CASSYSGETQYF.

The V call is TRBV5-1, the J call TRBJ2-3; D remains unclear. Trimming took off 0 bases at V and 2 bases at J, with 10 bases between the two ends. This CDR3 is 15 amino acids long. In germline, CDR1 is SGHRS, CDR2 YFSETQ. The DNA of the CDR3 is TGCGCCAGCAGCTTGGTGGGTAGGACCACAGATACGCAGTATTTT. It yields the protein CASSLVGRTTDTQYF.

This rearrangement joins TRBV5-1 to TRBJ2-1, with a possible D match to TRBD2 (6 bases). The CDR3 spans 17 residues. With 7 bases removed from V and 0 bases from J, the gap between germline ends came to 20 bases. Germline V gene lookup returns CDR1 SGHRS and CDR2 YFSETQ. The CDR3 DNA is TGCGCCAGCGACCGTTGGGCGGGACCGAGCTCCTACAATGAGCAGTTCTTC. Residues: CASDRWAGPSSYNEQFF.

The genes are TRBV18 and TRBJ1-5, with D tentatively TRBD1 (6 bases). CDR1 is KGHSH, CDR2 LQKENI, per germline. The V and J ends lost 3 bases and 3 bases respectively, with 9 bases between them. The CDR3 covers 14 residues. CDR3 nucleotides: TGTGCCAGCTCACCCCGGACAGACAATCAGCCCCAGCATTTT. Encoded protein: CASSPRTDNQPQHF.

The chain uses TRBV9 and TRBJ2-1, with D perhaps TRBD2 (6 bases). This CDR3 is 18 amino acids long. CDR1 SGDLS and CDR2 YYNGEE come from the germline V gene. V gave up 0 bases and J gave up 0 bases, with 16 bases separating them. The DNA for the CDR3 is TGTGCCAGCAGCGTAGGGGGTAGCGGCCCAAGCTCCTACAATGAGCAGTTCTTC. This encodes CASSVGGSGPSSYNEQFF.

This clonotype was seen a few times. The rearrangement joins TRBV3-1 to TRBJ2-1; D might be TRBD2 (6 bases). Per germline, CDR1 LGHDT and CDR2 YNNKEL (reference sequence). Trimming shortened V by 8 bases and J by 6 bases, and 8 bases separated the two germline ends. The CDR3 is made up of 11 amino acids. The CDR3 region is CASRGANEQFF. The CDR3 DNA is TGTGCCAGCCGCGGGGCCAATGAGCAGTTCTTC.